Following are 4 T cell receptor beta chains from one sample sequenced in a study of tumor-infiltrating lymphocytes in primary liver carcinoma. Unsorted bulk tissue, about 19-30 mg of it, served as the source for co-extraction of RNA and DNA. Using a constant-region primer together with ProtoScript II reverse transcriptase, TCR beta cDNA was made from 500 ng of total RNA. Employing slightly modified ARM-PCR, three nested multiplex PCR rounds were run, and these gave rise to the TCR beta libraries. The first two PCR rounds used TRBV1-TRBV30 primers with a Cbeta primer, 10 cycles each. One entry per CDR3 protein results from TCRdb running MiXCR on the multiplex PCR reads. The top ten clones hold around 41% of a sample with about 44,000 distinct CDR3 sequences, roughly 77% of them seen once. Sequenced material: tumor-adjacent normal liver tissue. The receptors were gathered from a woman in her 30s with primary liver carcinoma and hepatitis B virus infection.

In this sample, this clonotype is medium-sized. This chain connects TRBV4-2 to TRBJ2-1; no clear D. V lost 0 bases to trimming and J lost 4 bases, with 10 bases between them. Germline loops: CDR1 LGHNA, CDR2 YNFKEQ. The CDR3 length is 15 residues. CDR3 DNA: TGTGCCAGCAGCCAAGAGAGGCCCGAATACAATGAGCAGTTCTTC. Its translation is CASSQERPEYNEQFF.

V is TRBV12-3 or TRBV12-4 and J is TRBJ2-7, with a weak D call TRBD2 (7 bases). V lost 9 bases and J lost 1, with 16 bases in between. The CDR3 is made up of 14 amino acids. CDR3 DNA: TGTGCCAGTTGGGGGGGGGGCGCGTCCTACGAGCAGTACTTC. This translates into CASWGGGASYEQYF.

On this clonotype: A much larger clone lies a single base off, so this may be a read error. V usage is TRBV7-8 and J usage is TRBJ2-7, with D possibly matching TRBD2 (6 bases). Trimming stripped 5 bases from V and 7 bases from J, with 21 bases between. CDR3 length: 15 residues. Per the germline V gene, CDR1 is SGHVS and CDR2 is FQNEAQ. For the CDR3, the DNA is TGTGCCAGCAGCGTAATCGCGGGGAGCCGGTGGGAGCAGTACTTC. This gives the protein CASSVIAGSRWEQYF.

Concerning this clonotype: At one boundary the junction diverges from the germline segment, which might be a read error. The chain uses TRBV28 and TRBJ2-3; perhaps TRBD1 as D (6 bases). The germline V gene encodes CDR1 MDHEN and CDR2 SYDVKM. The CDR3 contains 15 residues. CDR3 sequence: CATQQGTPSTDTQYF. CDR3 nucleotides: TGTGCCACCCAGCAGGGGACGCCTAGCACAGATACGCAGTATTTC.